The 22 T cell receptor beta chains in this list originate from one sample, sequenced in a study of shared clonotypes between healthy human individuals. The table came from immunoSEQ multiplex PCR; TCRdb's copy has only in-frame clones and leaves some out. The table lists millions of clones, around nine tenths of them singletons, with under 0.15% in the top ten. The sequenced sample was naive CD4+ T cells sorted from blood. This sample's subset: CD45RA+ positively selected. The source of these receptors is a young man in good health.

The rearrangement uses TRBV11-2 and TRBJ2-5, with D possibly being TRBD2 (5 bases). This CDR3 is built from 15 residues. The V end lost 1 base, the J end lost 2 bases, and 11 bases lay between the germline ends. Per germline, CDR1 SGHAT and CDR2 FQNNGV. The CDR3 DNA follows: TGTGCCAGCAGCTTAGGCGGGCAGTTTCAAGAGACCCAGTACTTC. Its protein product is CASSLGGQFQETQYF.

The chain has TRBV5-1 and TRBJ2-7; unclear D gene. V lost 4 bases and J 3 bases, leaving 14 bases between the germline ends. Germline CDR1 is SGHRS and CDR2 is YFSETQ. The length of the CDR3 is 14 residues. The CDR3 spells CASSQLSGNYEQYF. The DNA of the CDR3 is TGCGCCAGCAGCCAGCTTTCGGGCAACTACGAGCAGTACTTC.

The gene calls are TRBV4-1 and TRBJ2-7, with D unresolved. With 1 base removed from V and 5 bases from J, the gap between germline ends came to 12 bases. The CDR3 is 14 residues long. The germline CDR1 and CDR2 sequences are MGHRA and YSYEKL. The CDR3 coding sequence is TGCGCCAGCAGCCAAGTAGGACCGACGGACGAGCAGTACTTC. Protein: CASSQVGPTDEQYF.

About this clone: Additional DNA sequences in this sample encode the identical CDR3. The rearrangement uses TRBV5-1 and TRBJ2-1; 8 bases fit TRBD2. Germline trimming cut 0 bases from V and 3 bases from J; bases unmatched to any gene: 8. Germline V gives CDR1 SGHRS, CDR2 YFSETQ. The length of the CDR3 is 17 residues. CDR3 amino acids: CASSLGASGGSYNEQFF. The CDR3 region has the DNA TGCGCCAGCAGCTTGGGAGCCAGCGGGGGCAGCTACAATGAGCAGTTCTTC.

The chain employs TRBV12-5 and TRBJ2-2, with D possibly called TRBD1 or TRBD2 (6 bases each). The V end lost 4 bases, the J end lost 4 bases, and 10 bases lay between the germline ends. The CDR3 runs 14 residues. Germline V gene lookup returns CDR1 LGHNT and CDR2 FRNRAP. As DNA, the CDR3 is TGTGCTAGTGGTTCGGAGGGGGGCACCGGGGAGCTGTTTTTT. It codes for CASGSEGGTGELFF.

The rearrangement joins TRBV9 to TRBJ1-2, with 11 bases matching TRBD1. The CDR3 runs to 18 residues. CDR1 is SGDLS and CDR2 is YYNGEE in the germline V gene. J was trimmed by 6 bases and V by 0 bases; bases with no gene match: 13. The CDR3 DNA reads TGTGCCAGCAGCGTAGGTCTCGATGTGGGACAGGGGGGCGATGGCTACACCTTC. Translating it yields CASSVGLDVGQGGDGYTF.

CDR3 sequence reads: CASSQVGGMNTEAFF. CDR3 nucleotides: TGTGCCAGCAGCCAAGTCGGGGGCATGAACACTGAAGCTTTCTTT. The V call is TRBV4-2, the J call TRBJ1-1; D might be TRBD1 (6 bases). The V and J ends lost 1 base and 0 bases respectively, with 9 bases between them. The length of the CDR3 is 15 residues. From germline, CDR1 is LGHNA and CDR2 YNFKEQ.

The J gene is TRBJ2-3, the V gene TRBV9; 9 bases map to TRBD1. The ends lost 4 bases at V and 4 bases at J; junction bases unmatched: 10. Germline V lookup: CDR1 SGDLS, CDR2 YYNGEE. The CDR3 contains 16 residues. CDR3 DNA sequence: TGTGCCAGCAGCCCCCAGGGACAGGGAGGTGCAGATACGCAGTATTTT. Protein sequence: CASSPQGQGGADTQYF.

This chain joins TRBV15 and TRBJ2-5; TRBD1 aligns across 9 bases. The junction had 5 bases not matched to a gene; V was cut back by 4 bases and J by 2 bases. This CDR3 is 15 amino acids long. Germline assignment: CDR1 LNHNV and CDR2 YYDKDF (reference sequence). The CDR3 loop is CATSTGDRAQETQYF. The DNA of the CDR3 is TGTGCCACCAGCACCGGGGACAGGGCGCAAGAGACCCAGTACTTC. Full variable domain (rest looked up from reference TRBV15 and TRBJ2-5): DAMVIQNPRYQVTQFGKPVTLSCSQTLNHNVMYWYQQKSSQAPKLLFHYYDKDFNNEADTPDNFQSRRPNTSFCFLDIRSPGLGDTAMYLCATSTGDRAQETQYFGPGTRLLVL.

This clone was seen a single time. The chain uses TRBV27 and TRBJ2-2, with 9 bases lining up with TRBD1. CDR1 and CDR2 (germline): MNHEY, SMNVEV (reference sequence). The CDR3 has 14 residues. V was pared by 8 bases and J by 2 bases, with 3 bases of the junction left unmatched. The CDR3 nucleotides are TGTGCCAGCCGGGACAGGGTCAACACCGGGGAGCTGTTTTTT. It specifies CASRDRVNTGELFF.

V and J are TRBV5-5 and TRBJ1-4, with 10 bases fitting TRBD1. The CDR3 contains 14 residues. Germline V CDR1 and CDR2: SGHKS, YYEKEE (reference sequence). The ends lost 4 bases at V and 6 bases at J; junction bases unmatched: 3. CDR3 loop: CASSQDRGDEKLFF. The CDR3 DNA is TGTGCCAGCAGCCAGGACAGGGGGGATGAAAAACTGTTTTTT.

CDR3 coding DNA: TGCGCCAGCAGCCCACAGGGGAGCTCCTACGAGCAGTACTTC. It codes for CASSPQGSSYEQYF. This chain uses TRBV5-1 with TRBJ2-5; TRBD1 aligns across 7 bases. The tail of the sequence fits TRBJ2-7 better, so the J call may be wrong. Germline CDR1 and CDR2: SGHRS and YFSETQ. This CDR3 is 14 amino acids long.

The gene calls are TRBV19 and TRBJ1-5, with D maybe TRBD1 (5 bases). The CDR3 contains 15 residues. Between the trimmed V and J ends, which lost 1 base and 4 bases, there was a span of 11 bases. CDR1 LNHDA and CDR2 SQIVND come from the germline V gene (reference sequence). For the CDR3, the DNA is TGTGCCAGTAGTATAGGGGGGATTGGGAATCAGCCCCAGCATTTT. Translation gives CASSIGGIGNQPQHF.

This clone was observed a handful of times. The rearrangement uses TRBV29-1 and TRBJ1-1; no firm D call. Germline lookup yields CDR1 SQVTM and CDR2 ANQGSEA. The CDR3 is 14 residues long. Trimming removed 1 base at V and 1 base at J, with 10 bases between. The CDR3 DNA reads TGCAGCGTTGAAGCCCAGCGGAAGAACACTGAAGCTTTCTTT. Translating gives CSVEAQRKNTEAFF.

This rearrangement joins TRBV2 to TRBJ2-3; D is unresolved. V gave up 5 bases and J gave up 6 bases, with 12 bases separating them. Germline values: CDR1 SNHLY, CDR2 FYNNEI. The CDR3 length is 13 residues. The CDR3 nucleotides are TGTGCCAGCAGTCTGGTCCGGGCCGATACGCAGTATTTT. As protein: CASSLVRADTQYF.

This clone has only one observation. J is TRBJ1-1 and V is TRBV29-1; D perhaps matches TRBD1 (5 bases). There are 10 residues in the CDR3. V was trimmed by 2 bases and J by 11 bases, leaving 9 bases between them. Germline CDR1 SQVTM, CDR2 ANQGSEA. Here the CDR3 reads CSVEQGRAFF. DNA of the CDR3: TGCAGCGTTGAACAGGGAAGGGCTTTCTTT.

This clone was counted once. The rearrangement links TRBV18 to TRBJ2-6; no firm D call. CDR1 is KGHSH, CDR2 LQKENI, per germline. V was clipped by 2 bases and J by 0 bases, with 8 bases between them. This CDR3 has 16 residues. The CDR3 DNA sequence: TGTGCCAGCTCACCAACAGCGAGCTCTGGGGCCAACGTCCTGACTTTC. Protein sequence: CASSPTASSGANVLTF.

This chain links TRBV7-2 with TRBJ1-2; D is unresolved. This CDR3 has 14 amino acids. Germline V CDR1 and CDR2: SGHTA, FQGNSA. Trimming left V 1 base short and J 1 base short, with 7 bases between. CDR3 amino acids: CASSLEVGNYGYTF. CDR3 sequence (DNA): TGTGCCAGCAGCTTAGAAGTCGGTAACTATGGCTACACCTTC.

The genes are TRBV7-2 and TRBJ2-1, with 16 positions matching TRBD2. This CDR3 is built from 16 residues. CDR1 and CDR2 from the germline V gene are SGHTA and FQGNSA. The trim removed 5 bases at V and 8 bases at J, leaving 6 bases unmatched. In DNA form, the CDR3 reads TGTGCCAGCAGCCCGGGACTAGCGGGAGGGCCGGATGAGCAGTTCTTC. Its protein product is CASSPGLAGGPDEQFF.

The chain carries TRBV27 and TRBJ2-5; D might be TRBD1 or TRBD2, each matching 6 bases. This CDR3 spans 15 amino acids. CDR1 is MNHEY and CDR2 is SMNVEV in the germline V gene (reference sequence). Trimming cost V 6 bases and J 1 base, with 15 bases left between them. CDR3 bases: TGTGCCAGCAGCCCTAGTGGGGGGCTCCAAGAGACCCAGTACTTC. Amino acids: CASSPSGGLQETQYF.

The chain carries TRBV5-1 and TRBJ2-7, with 9 bases identical to TRBD1. Germline trimming cut 4 bases from V and 6 bases from J; bases unmatched to any gene: 17. Germline CDR1 SGHRS, CDR2 YFSETQ. This CDR3 comprises 17 residues. The CDR3 reads CASSPEPGTGLSSEQYF. The CDR3 bases are TGCGCCAGCAGCCCCGAACCCGGGACAGGGCTAAGTTCCGAGCAGTACTTC.

As for this clone: The junction departs from the called germline gene at one end, perhaps through a read error. The rearrangement joins TRBV7-7 to TRBJ2-2; tentative D call: TRBD1 (5 bases). This CDR3 contains 15 residues. Germline-derived CDR1 and CDR2 are SSHAT and FNYEAQ (reference sequence). In DNA, the CDR3 is TGTGCTAGCAGCTTCGGCGGACAATTCGCCGGGGAGCTGTTTTTT. It codes for CASSFGGQFAGELFF.